This T cell receptor beta chain derives from a study of PD-1 blockade in classical Hodgkin lymphoma. Study conclusions and caveats: Repertoires differed for reasons still undefined, possibly disease activity or prior therapy. Relapsed/refractory patients reportedly had lower baseline diversity than newly diagnosed patients.

Germline V gives CDR1 SGHTA, CDR2 FQGNSA. V trimming: 7 bases; J trimming: 8 bases; junction bases outside the gene matches: 12. The CDR3 runs to 14 residues. A remark on this clone: Its antigen is still unknown.

Generated by immunoSEQ multiplex PCR, the TCRdb table keeps only in-frame clones and is missing some. The profile shows 20,000 to 25,000 clones, roughly nine tenths of them singletons. As to time point: newly diagnosed, previously untreated cHL patient sample. Isolation of CD4+ T cells from thawed PBMCs was performed by magnetic negative selection. The study compared against PBMCs from newly diagnosed, untreated classical Hodgkin lymphoma. The chain combines TRBV7-2 with TRBJ1-2, with 8 positions matching TRBD1. The specimen was CD4+ T cells from blood. This clonotype was obtained from a human donor with classical Hodgkin lymphoma. The CDR3 nucleotides are TGTGCCAGCACCACACCAGGGGGCTTTTGGGGCTACACCTTC. This translates into CASTTPGGFWGYTF.